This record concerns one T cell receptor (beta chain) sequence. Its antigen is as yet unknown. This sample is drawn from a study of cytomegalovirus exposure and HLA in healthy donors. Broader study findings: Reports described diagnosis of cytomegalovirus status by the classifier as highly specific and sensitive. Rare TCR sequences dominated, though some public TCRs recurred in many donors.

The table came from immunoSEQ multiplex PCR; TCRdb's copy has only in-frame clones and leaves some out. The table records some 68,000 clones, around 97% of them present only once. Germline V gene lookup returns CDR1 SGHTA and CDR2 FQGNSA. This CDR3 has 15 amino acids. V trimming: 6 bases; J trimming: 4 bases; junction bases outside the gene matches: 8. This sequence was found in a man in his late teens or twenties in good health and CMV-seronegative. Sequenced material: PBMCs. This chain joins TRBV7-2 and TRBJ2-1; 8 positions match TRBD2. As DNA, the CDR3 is TGTGCCAGCAGACATCCCACTAGCGGTTACAATGAGCAGTTCTTC. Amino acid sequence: CASRHPTSGYNEQFF.